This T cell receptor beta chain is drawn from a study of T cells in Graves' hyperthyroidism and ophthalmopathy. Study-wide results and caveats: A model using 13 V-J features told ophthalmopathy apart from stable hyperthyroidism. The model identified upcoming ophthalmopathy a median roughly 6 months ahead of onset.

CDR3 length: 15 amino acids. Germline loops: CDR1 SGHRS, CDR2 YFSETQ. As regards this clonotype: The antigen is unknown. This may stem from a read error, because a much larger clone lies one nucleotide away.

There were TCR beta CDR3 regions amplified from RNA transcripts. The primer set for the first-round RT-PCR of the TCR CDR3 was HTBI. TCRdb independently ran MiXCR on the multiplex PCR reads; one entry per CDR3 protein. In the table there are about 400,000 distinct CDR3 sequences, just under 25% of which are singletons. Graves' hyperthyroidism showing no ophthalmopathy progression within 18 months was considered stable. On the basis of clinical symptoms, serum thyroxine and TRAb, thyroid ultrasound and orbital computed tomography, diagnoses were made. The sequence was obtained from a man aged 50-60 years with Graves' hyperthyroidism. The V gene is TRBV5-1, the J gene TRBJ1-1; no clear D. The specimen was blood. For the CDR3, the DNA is TGCGCCAGCAGCTTGGAGGCAGGTGGGTCCACTGGAGCTTTCTTT. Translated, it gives CASSLEAGGSTGAFF.